The clone carrying this T cell receptor beta chain was seen repeatedly, ten times or more. Its matching antigen is unknown. This specimen belongs to a study of T-cell memory formation after mild COVID-19. Study-wide background: TCR clusters mostly belonged to single donors. Findings of the study overall: Within pre-infection memory, some responding clones were found, suggesting cross-reactive memory joined. The study found contracting CD4+ clones mainly in CM and EM and contracting CD8+ clones in EMRA.

TCR alpha and TCR beta cDNA libraries carrying sample barcodes and UMIs came from 5'RACE with constant-segment primers. TCRdb passed the 5' RACE reads through MiXCR, listing each CDR3 protein once. The sample lists 100,000 to 150,000 distinct CDR3 sequences; 5% to 6.5% were seen once. Between the trimmed V and J ends, which lost 8 bases and 2 bases, there was a span of 11 bases. Germline loops: CDR1 MNHEY, CDR2 SVGAGI. The CDR3 runs to 13 residues. The chain links TRBV6-5 to TRBJ2-3; the D is unclear. Sequenced input: PBMCs or a T cell subset sorted from them (not recorded which). The receptor comes from an adult woman who had mild COVID-19 (a few samples of this study predate the infection). Cell type and time point are not known. CDR3 protein: CASSTRPTDTQYF. The DNA of the CDR3 is TGTGCCAGCTCAACGAGACCCACAGATACGCAGTATTTT.